This TCR beta chain appears in the sequencing data of a study of blood T cells in healthy people across ages. Points from the study as a whole: Diversity figures derived from one million T cells were judged to underestimate the true value.

This clonotype was recorded a few times. Its antigen is currently unknown. V was clipped by 4 bases and J by 2 bases, with 15 bases between them. This CDR3 is 15 amino acids long. Germline V gene lookup returns CDR1 SGHRS and CDR2 YFSETQ. A sample-barcoded 5' primer and a J-beta primer mix were used in a second PCR of about 7 to 12 cycles. TCRdb reanalysed the 5' RACE reads using MiXCR and keeps one entry per CDR3 protein. The table shows around 990,000 distinct CDR3 sequences, with under 40% occurring only once. The sequence came from a man between 18 and 29 years old in good health. The chain employs TRBV5-1 and TRBJ2-5; D is unclear. The specimen sequenced was blood. CDR3 bases: TGCGCCAGCAGCCCACTCCGGACGGAGCAAGAGACCCAGTACTTC. Translated, it gives CASSPLRTEQETQYF.